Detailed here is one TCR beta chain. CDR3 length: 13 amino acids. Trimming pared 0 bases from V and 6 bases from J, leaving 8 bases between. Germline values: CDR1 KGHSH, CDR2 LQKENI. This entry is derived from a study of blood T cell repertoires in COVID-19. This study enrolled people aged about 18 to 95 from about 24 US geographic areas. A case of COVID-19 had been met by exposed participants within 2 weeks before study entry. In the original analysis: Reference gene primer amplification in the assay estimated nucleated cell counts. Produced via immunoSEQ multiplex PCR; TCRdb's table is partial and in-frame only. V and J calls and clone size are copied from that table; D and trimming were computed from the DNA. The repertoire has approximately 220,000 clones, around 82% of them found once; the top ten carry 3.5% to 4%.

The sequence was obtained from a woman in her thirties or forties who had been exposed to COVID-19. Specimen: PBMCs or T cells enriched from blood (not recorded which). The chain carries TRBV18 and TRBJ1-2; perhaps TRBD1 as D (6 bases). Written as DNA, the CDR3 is TGTGCCAGCTCACCACCCTCAGGGGATGGCTACACCTTC. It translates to CASSPPSGDGYTF.